The sequence of this T cell receptor (beta chain) was determined in a study of OX40 agonist ivuxolimab in advanced cancers. The protocol was immunoSEQ multiplex PCR, while the TCRdb copy is restricted to in-frame clones and leaves out a portion. Altogether roughly 92,000 clones are present, 84% being singletons, with the ten largest covering roughly 5.5%. This clone has a count of ten or more. The origin of this receptor is an adult with an advanced solid tumor such as melanoma, head and neck, liver or kidney cancer. The sequencing used CD4+ or CD8+ T cells sorted from blood, collected in a trial of the OX40 agonist ivuxolimab.

The CDR3 is CASSYRGPGGTEAFF. The CDR3 DNA follows: TGTGCCAGCAGTTACCGCGGCCCAGGGGGCACTGAAGCTTTCTTT. The chain recombines TRBV6-5 with TRBJ1-1; TRBD1 aligns across 7 bases. V was clipped by 2 bases and J by 4 bases; unmatched bases: 7. CDR1 and CDR2 (germline): MNHEY, SVGAGI. The CDR3 is 15 amino acids.